The text below deals with one T cell receptor beta chain. Its specificity is not known. This entry is derived from a study of CD8+CD57+ T cells in acquired aplastic anemia. Looking at the study overall: DNA per sorted CD4+ or CD8+ sample ranged about 0.2 to 27.4 ug, averaging 3.2 ug.

Sequenced patients had shown CD8+CD57+ cell expansion by flow cytometry. Severe acquired aplastic anemia affected all patients. The template used for profiling TCR beta VDJ and CDR3 was genomic DNA. TCRdb reanalysed the reads using MiXCR and keeps one entry per CDR3 protein. The sample holds some 160,000 distinct CDR3 sequences; around 48% are singletons and the top ten take roughly 29%. Regarding the study as a whole: The same twenty-nine CD8+ CDR3 sequences occurred in patients and in controls. Any difference that existed in CD8+ Simpson's diversity between patients and controls was not significant.

Input material: sorted CD4+, CD8+, or CD8+CD57+ T cells (not recorded which) from PBMCs. This TCR came from a human donor with aplastic anemia.

The CDR3 nucleotides read TGTGCCAGCGGATTGAAGTATGGCTACACCTTC. Translated: CASGLKYGYTF. The chain recombines TRBV7-2 with TRBJ1-2; the D is unclear. The CDR3 sequence is 11 residues long. Germline CDR1 is SGHTA and CDR2 is FQGNSA. Trimming removed 8 bases at V and 5 bases at J, with 9 bases between.